This TCR beta chain was identified during a study of blood T cell repertoires in COVID-19. Sequenced by immunoSEQ multiplex PCR; TCRdb stores in-frame clones only, minus some. The repertoire has about 380,000 clones, 70% to 85% of them found once; the top ten carry more than 0.95%. Per the germline V gene, CDR1 is KGHDR and CDR2 is SFDVKD. V dropped 3 bases and J dropped 2 bases, with 11 bases sitting between them. The CDR3 runs 15 residues. The count of this clone is one. The rearrangement joins TRBV24-1 to TRBJ2-3; possibly TRBD1 for D (6 bases). This TCR was sampled from a human donor with acute or convalescent COVID-19. The donor label of this sample is uncertain. Sequencing was carried out using peripheral blood. In nucleotides, the CDR3 is TGTGCCACCAGTGATCCTCGGACAGTCACAGATACGCAGTATTTT. It encodes CATSDPRTVTDTQYF.